These T cell receptor beta chains were read from a single sample in a study of beta chain features in type 1 diabetes. Profiling relied on immunoSEQ multiplex PCR, and the TCRdb table lists in-frame clones only, not all of them. The profile covers fewer than 70,000 clones, with 55% to 80% appearing a single time and around 0.29% taken by the ten largest. The sequencing sample was made of stem cell memory CD4+ T cells from blood. These TCRs come from a woman aged 25-40 years with type 1 diabetes. CDR3s include the opening cysteine and the closing phenylalanine or tryptophan. A D gene is named only where the DNA matches it firmly. The size of a clone is reported for some rows only, either as once, few or many, or as a class for expanded clones.

v_call,clone_size,j_call,d_call,cdr3_nt,cdr3_aa
TRBV11-2,NA,TRBJ2-3,TRBD1,TGTGCCAGCAGCCCATCGACAGGGAGCACAGATACGCAGTATTTT,CASSPSTGSTDTQYF
TRBV10-3,NA,TRBJ2-1,NA,TGTGCCATCAGTGAGAACGCAGGGCTCAATGAGCAGTTCTTC,CAISENAGLNEQFF
TRBV12-5,NA,TRBJ2-2,NA,TGTGCTAGTGGTTTGGGGACTAACCTGGGGGAGCTGTTTTTT,CASGLGTNLGELFF
TRBV9,NA,TRBJ2-6,NA,TGTGCCAGCAGCGTAGAGGGGGGGGTGAGAAGATCTGGGGCCAACGTCCTGACTTTC,CASSVEGGVRRSGANVLTF
TRBV6-5,NA,TRBJ1-3,NA,TGTGCCAGCAGAACTACAGGGTCCTCTGGAAACACCATATATTTT,CASRTTGSSGNTIYF
TRBV5-1,few,TRBJ2-1,NA,TGCGCCAGCAGCTTGGTGGCGGGAAGTTCGGAGCAGTTCTTC,CASSLVAGSSEQFF
TRBV5-1,NA,TRBJ2-1,TRBD1,TGCGCCAGCAGCTCCGGGACAGCGTTCAATGAGCAGTTCTTC,CASSSGTAFNEQFF
TRBV30,NA,TRBJ2-5,TRBD2,TGTGCCTGGAGTTTGGCGGGAGGAGGCCCGCCCGCCCGAGAGACCCAGTACTTC,CAWSLAGGGPPARETQYF
TRBV5-1,NA,TRBJ2-1,TRBD2,TGCGCCAGCAGCTTGATCCCAGCGGGAGGAGATGAGCAGTTCTTC,CASSLIPAGGDEQFF
TRBV10-3,NA,TRBJ2-3,TRBD2,TGTGCCATCAGTGAGTCTTGGGCGGGAGGCGTCCCTAGCACAGATACGCAGTATTTT,CAISESWAGGVPSTDTQYF
TRBV4-1,NA,TRBJ2-3,NA,TGCGCCAGCAGCCCTAGCGGACAGGGCGTCCCAGATACGCAGTATTTT,CASSPSGQGVPDTQYF
TRBV29-1,NA,TRBJ2-7,TRBD2,TGCAGCGTCGCATCGGGACTAGCGGGACCCTACGAGCAGTACTTC,CSVASGLAGPYEQYF
TRBV7-3,NA,TRBJ2-1,TRBD1,TGTGCCAGCAGCGTACAGGGGAGAGATGAGCAGTTCTTC,CASSVQGRDEQFF
TRBV25-1,NA,TRBJ2-1,TRBD2,TGTGCCACCCTTCCGGGACTAGTTGGAGATGAGCAGTTCTTC,CATLPGLVGDEQFF
TRBV2,NA,TRBJ2-3,NA,TGTGCCAGCAGCTACGGACAGCTCCGGGATACGCAGTATTTT,CASSYGQLRDTQYF
TRBV4-2,once,TRBJ1-3,NA,TGTGCCAGCAGCCAAGAAGGGGATACGGGAAACACCATATATTTT,CASSQEGDTGNTIYF
TRBV19,NA,TRBJ2-2,NA,TGTGCCAGTAGTAGCCTAGTGAGCACCGGGGAGCTGTTTTTT,CASSSLVSTGELFF
TRBV18,NA,TRBJ2-7,TRBD2,TGTGCCAGCTCATTGCAAAGCGGGACGGGCTACGAGCAGTACTTC,CASSLQSGTGYEQYF
TRBV30,few,TRBJ2-1,TRBD2,TGTGCCTGGAGCGCTAGCGGCCAGGGTGAGCAGTTCTTC,CAWSASGQGEQFF
TRBV19,few,TRBJ1-3,TRBD1,TGTGCCAGTAGTATCAAGGACAGGCGAAACACCATATATTTT,CASSIKDRRNTIYF
TRBV9,NA,TRBJ2-5,TRBD2,TGTGCCAGCAGCGTAGGGACTAGCGGGGAGACCCAGTACTTC,CASSVGTSGETQYF
TRBV6-1,NA,TRBJ1-2,NA,TGTGCCAGCAGTGAAGGTAATCGGTTCGGACAGCTCTATGGCTACACCTTC,CASSEGNRFGQLYGYTF
TRBV15,few,TRBJ2-7,TRBD2,TGTGCCACCAGCAGATATTCTAGCGGGAGTAACGAGCAGTACTTC,CATSRYSSGSNEQYF
TRBV2,NA,TRBJ2-7,TRBD2,TGTGCCAGCAGTGTTACGACTAGCGGGAGCGGCGACGAGCAGTACTTC,CASSVTTSGSGDEQYF
TRBV5-1,NA,TRBJ1-2,TRBD1,TGCGCCAGCAGCTTAGCACAGGGGGCGATCGGCTACACCTTC,CASSLAQGAIGYTF
TRBV4-1,NA,TRBJ2-2,TRBD1,TGCGCCAGCTTCCTCGGGACAGGGGGCCGGACCGGGGAGCTGTTTTTT,CASFLGTGGRTGELFF
TRBV18,NA,TRBJ2-7,TRBD1,TGTGCCAGCTGCCCTTTAGGGACAGGCTACGAGCAGTACTTC,CASCPLGTGYEQYF
TRBV30,few,TRBJ2-7,NA,TGTGCCTGGAGTAAACAGCTAGCCTCGTGGGAGCAGTACTTC,CAWSKQLASWEQYF
TRBV27,NA,TRBJ2-1,TRBD2,TGTGCCAGCAGGGGACTAGCGGGGGGCTCCTACAATGAGCAGTTCTTC,CASRGLAGGSYNEQFF
TRBV7-2,NA,TRBJ2-2,NA,TGTGCCAGCAGCCCCGCCCTAGAGGACACCGGGGAGCTGTTTTTT,CASSPALEDTGELFF
TRBV4-1,few,TRBJ2-3,TRBD2,TGCGCCAGCAGCCCCCCCTTCCCGTCTACTAGCGGGAGACCGCGGGGCACAGATACGCAGTATTTT,CASSPPFPSTSGRPRGTDTQYF
TRBV18,NA,TRBJ2-1,TRBD2,TGTGCCAGCTCACCAACTAACGGACTAGCCGCAAAAAACAATGAGCAGTTCTTC,CASSPTNGLAAKNNEQFF
TRBV7-2,NA,TRBJ2-7,TRBD1,TGTGCCAGCAGCTCACAGGGGGCCCCCTCCTACGAGCAGTACTTC,CASSSQGAPSYEQYF
TRBV6-1,NA,TRBJ2-1,NA,TGTGCCAGCAGTGAGTATTCCCACAGGGAGGGCTACAATGAGCAGTTCTTC,CASSEYSHREGYNEQFF
TRBV29-1,NA,TRBJ2-3,NA,TGCAGCGTTGGGACTAGTGCAGGAGGGGGTACGCAGTATTTT,CSVGTSAGGGTQYF
TRBV29-1,NA,TRBJ2-7,NA,TGCAGCGTTGAGTTAGCAGACGAGCAGTACTTC,CSVELADEQYF
TRBV9,NA,TRBJ2-2,TRBD1,TGTGCCAGCAGCCCAACAGCCGGGACAGGGTATCCCGGGGAGCTGTTTTTT,CASSPTAGTGYPGELFF
TRBV15,NA,TRBJ2-7,TRBD2,TGTGCCACCAGCAGGGGACTAGCCGAGGCAGAGCAGTACTTC,CATSRGLAEAEQYF
TRBV6-5,NA,TRBJ2-7,NA,TGTGCCAGCAGTTACCTGCCAGGGCCAGGCTACGAGCAGTACTTC,CASSYLPGPGYEQYF
TRBV7-9,few,TRBJ1-1,NA,TGTGCCAGCAGCTCCTGGACAGTTAACACTGAAGCTTTCTTT,CASSSWTVNTEAFF
TRBV25-1,NA,TRBJ1-1,NA,TGTGCCAGCAGTGAACCCCGACTTAACACTGAAGCTTTCTTT,CASSEPRLNTEAFF
TRBV30,NA,TRBJ1-3,TRBD1,TGTGCCTGGGACAGGGTTATCAGAAACACCATATATTTT,CAWDRVIRNTIYF
TRBV7-3,NA,TRBJ2-3,TRBD2,TGTGCCAGCAGCCTAGGTCTAGCGGGAGTAGATACGCAGTATTTT,CASSLGLAGVDTQYF
TRBV7-2,NA,TRBJ1-1,NA,TGTGCCAGCAGCTTCCAGGGAATGAACACTGAAGCTTTCTTT,CASSFQGMNTEAFF
TRBV6-5,NA,TRBJ2-3,TRBD2,TGTGCCAGCACCCGGACTAGCGGGACCACAGATACGCAGTATTTT,CASTRTSGTTDTQYF